Sequencing of this T cell receptor beta chain was carried out in a study of technical replicates of blood from a handful of donors. V lost 4 bases to trimming and J lost 3 bases; unmatched junction nucleotides: 6. CDR3 length equals 16 residues. CDR1 is MGHRA, CDR2 YSYEKL, per germline. The table came from immunoSEQ multiplex PCR; TCRdb's copy has only in-frame clones and leaves some out. This sample has about 85,000 clones, with roughly 94% found just once. Sequenced material: T cells isolated from PBMCs. The chain carries TRBV4-1 and TRBJ2-3; 11 bases align to TRBD1. This TCR was sampled from a human donor in good health. The CDR3 protein is CASSRTGTGGTDTQYF. The CDR3 DNA reads as TGCGCCAGCAGCCGGACCGGGACAGGGGGTACAGATACGCAGTATTTT.